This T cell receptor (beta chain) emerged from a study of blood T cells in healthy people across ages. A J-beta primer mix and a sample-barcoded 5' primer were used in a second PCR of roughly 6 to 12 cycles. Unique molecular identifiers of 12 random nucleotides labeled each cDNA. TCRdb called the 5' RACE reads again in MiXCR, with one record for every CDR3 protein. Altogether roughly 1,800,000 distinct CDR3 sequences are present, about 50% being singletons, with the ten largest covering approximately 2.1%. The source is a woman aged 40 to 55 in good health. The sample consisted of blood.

The CDR3 sequence: CSARDQGVGDTQYF. CDR3 DNA: TGCAGTGCTAGAGATCAAGGGGTCGGAGATACGCAGTATTTT. This rearrangement joins TRBV20-1 to TRBJ2-3, with TRBD1 as a possible D gene (5 bases). Germline CDR1 is DFQATT and CDR2 is SNEGSKA (reference sequence). The CDR3 runs to 14 residues. V lost 0 bases, J lost 5 bases, and 12 bases lay in between.